Listed below are T cell receptor beta chains from one sample, sequenced in a study of cytomegalovirus exposure and HLA in healthy donors. Profiled with immunoSEQ multiplex PCR; TCRdb holds only in-frame clones, not every one. This sample carries more than 150,000 clones, roughly nine tenths of them seen once, and the ten largest clones take about 0.24%. Input material: PBMCs. The source is a girl less than two years old in good health and CMV-seronegative. CDR3s include the opening cysteine and the closing phenylalanine or tryptophan. Fields, in order: CDR3 length, D gene, J gene, V gene, CDR3 protein. D genes are given only for firm matches.

11,.,TRBJ2-1,TRBV29-1,CSGVSYNEQFF
17,TRBD2,TRBJ2-2,TRBV7-3,CASSKLAGDANTGELFF
16,TRBD1,TRBJ2-7,TRBV5-5,CASSLAPGQGVYEQYF
15,.,TRBJ1-6,TRBV25-1,CASSDHAPYNSPLHF
12,.,TRBJ2-1,TRBV7-6,CASSLIGNEQFF
14,.,TRBJ1-2,TRBV21-1,CASSKGSRNYGYTF
12,TRBD1,TRBJ1-2,TRBV19,CASSPGQTGYTF
13,.,TRBJ2-7,TRBV5-3,CARSLELPREQYF
14,TRBD1,TRBJ2-7,TRBV11-2,CASSLYRGRHEQYF
15,TRBD1,TRBJ1-6,TRBV7-9,CASSLETGGNSPLHF
15,TRBD1,TRBJ2-4,TRBV30,CAWNRKTGDKNIQYF
15,.,TRBJ2-7,TRBV27,CASSQRRVSSYEQYF
14,TRBD1,TRBJ1-2,TRBV5-6,CASSIRTGNYGYTF
14,.,TRBJ1-1,TRBV5-4,CASSWERGGTEAFF
14,TRBD1,TRBJ1-1,TRBV2,CASTEDRTNTEAFF
13,.,TRBJ1-2,TRBV30,CAWSEGLRAGYTF
15,TRBD2,TRBJ2-7,TRBV19,CASSIGPSGPYEQYF
15,TRBD1,TRBJ1-6,TRBV7-9,CASSSPRDRVAPLHF
15,TRBD2,TRBJ2-7,TRBV6-1,CASSEAQRDPYEQYF
15,TRBD2,TRBJ2-7,TRBV7-9,CASSPASGNSYEQYF
13,.,TRBJ1-5,TRBV7-9,CASSLGRDQPQHF
18,TRBD2,TRBJ2-3,TRBV7-9,CASSLGYGGGALPDTQYF
16,TRBD1,TRBJ1-2,TRBV5-1,CASSITPGQGNYGYTF